Listed below are T cell receptor beta chains from one sample, sequenced in a study of OX40 agonist ivuxolimab in advanced cancers. TCRdb's table, derived via immunoSEQ multiplex PCR, lists solely in-frame clones and lacks some. The table lists fewer than 100,000 clones, just under 85% of them singletons. Specimen: CD4+ or CD8+ T cells sorted from blood, collected in a trial of the OX40 agonist ivuxolimab. These receptors were collected from an adult with an advanced solid tumor such as melanoma, head and neck, liver or kidney cancer. The CDR3 runs from the conserved cysteine through the conserved F or W. D genes are given only for firm matches. A row's size may be missing; if present it is once, few, many or a size class.

V gene	D gene	J gene	clone size	CDR3 DNA	CDR3 protein
TRBV6-1	.	TRBJ1-5	.	TGTGCCAGCATTCGATTCAAAGGTCAGCCCCAGCATTTT	CASIRFKGQPQHF
TRBV4-3	.	TRBJ1-1	.	TGCGCCAGCAGCCAAATTTCCTTTGGGGGACACACTGAAGCTTTCTTT	CASSQISFGGHTEAFF
TRBV5-1	.	TRBJ1-1	.	TGCGCCAGCACCCGGGCCTCGGACAGATTGAACACTGAAGCTTTCTTT	CASTRASDRLNTEAFF
TRBV7-3	TRBD1	TRBJ2-3	.	TGTGCCAGCAGCACTAGGACAGGGGGCACAGATACGCAGTATTTT	CASSTRTGGTDTQYF
TRBV7-9	.	TRBJ1-4	.	TGTGCCAGCAGTCACGGCACAGTAAATGAAAAACTGTTTTTT	CASSHGTVNEKLFF
TRBV5-1	.	TRBJ1-1	.	TGCGCCAGCAACCCGGGGAACACTGAAGCTTTCTTT	CASNPGNTEAFF
TRBV19	TRBD1	TRBJ1-2	.	TGTGCCAGTAGTACAGGGGGCGCTGGCTACACCTTC	CASSTGGAGYTF
TRBV7-2	TRBD2	TRBJ2-7	.	TGTGCCAGCAGCTTAGGGGCAGGAAGCGGGAACTACGAGCAGTACTTC	CASSLGAGSGNYEQYF
TRBV27	TRBD1	TRBJ1-4	.	TGTGCCAGCAGTTTATTCGGACAGGGGGTGGGAAAACTGTTTTTT	CASSLFGQGVGKLFF
TRBV6-5	.	TRBJ2-7	.	TGTGCCAGCAGTTACTCGGGCAGGTTGGCCTACGAGCAGTACTTC	CASSYSGRLAYEQYF
TRBV13	.	TRBJ2-1	.	TGTGCCAGCTTTCGGCTCGGGGGAACCGAGCAGTTCTTC	CASFRLGGTEQFF
TRBV12-5	.	TRBJ2-3	few	TGTGCTAGTGGTTCCGGGACTGGTAGCGCAGATACGCAGTATTTT	CASGSGTGSADTQYF
TRBV7-9	.	TRBJ2-3	.	TGTGCCAGCAGCTTCTGGGGCGGTAGCACAGATACGCAGTATTTT	CASSFWGGSTDTQYF
TRBV4-1	.	TRBJ2-4	.	TGCGCCAGCACCCCTTATCGTATCGCGAACATTCAGTACTTC	CASTPYRIANIQYF
TRBV6-1	.	TRBJ1-6	.	TGTGCCAGCAGTGAAGGGCTCCGTCAGTCACCCCTCCACTTT	CASSEGLRQSPLHF
TRBV7-2	.	TRBJ1-1	.	TGTGCCAGCAGCCCGAGGCAATATTACACTGAAGCTTTCTTT	CASSPRQYYTEAFF
TRBV7-8	.	TRBJ1-1	.	TGTGCCAGCAGCTTGGCTGGTGGGGGAGGATCGGCTTTCTTT	CASSLAGGGGSAFF
TRBV5-4	.	TRBJ2-7	.	TGTGCCAGCAGCTTGGTAGGACACAGCGGGTACTTC	CASSLVGHSGYF
TRBV7-9	TRBD2	TRBJ2-5	.	TGTGCCAGCAGCCTCAGCGGGAGGGATTGGGAGACCCAGTACTTC	CASSLSGRDWETQYF
TRBV21-1	.	TRBJ1-6	.	TGTGCCAGCAGCAAGATACAGGGGCTCAGCTCCTATAATTCACCCCTCCACTTT	CASSKIQGLSSYNSPLHF
TRBV5-1	.	TRBJ1-4	.	TGCGCCAGCAGCTCCGCGGGGCAGAATGAAAAACTGTTTTTT	CASSSAGQNEKLFF
TRBV19	TRBD1	TRBJ2-7	.	TGTGCCAGTAGTACAAAACAGGGGACCTACGAGCAGTACTTC	CASSTKQGTYEQYF
TRBV7-8	.	TRBJ2-2	.	TGTGCCAGCAGCTTAGCAGGCACCGGGGAGCTGTTTTTT	CASSLAGTGELFF
TRBV7-2	.	TRBJ2-7	few	TGTGCCAGCAGCTTGGGGGCAGGGCTCTACGAGCAGTACTTC	CASSLGAGLYEQYF
TRBV6-5	.	TRBJ2-1	.	TGTGCCAGCAGTCCCGATCCTCTTGGGCAGTTCTTC	CASSPDPLGQFF
TRBV7-9	.	TRBJ1-5	.	TGTGCCAGCAGCTCCCTGGGCAGGAAAGGAGTCAATCAGCCCCAGCATTTT	CASSSLGRKGVNQPQHF
TRBV6-5	.	TRBJ2-2	.	TGTGCCAGCAGTACGAAGCGGAACACCGGGGAGCTGTTTTTT	CASSTKRNTGELFF
TRBV15	TRBD1	TRBJ1-3	.	TGTGCCACCAGCAGAGATAACAGGGGGACTGGAAACACCATATATTTT	CATSRDNRGTGNTIYF
TRBV4-1	TRBD2	TRBJ2-3	.	TGCGCCAGCAGCCAAGGCGATAGCGGGAGGTTAGATACGCAGTATTTT	CASSQGDSGRLDTQYF
TRBV5-4	.	TRBJ1-1	once	TGTGCCAGCAGCTCAGGGCGGACTGAAGCTTTCTTT	CASSSGRTEAFF
TRBV27	.	TRBJ1-6	.	TGTGCCAGCAGTCCAGGCGCAGGAGGCCTCTATAATTCACCCCTCCACTTT	CASSPGAGGLYNSPLHF
TRBV5-4	TRBD1	TRBJ2-7	.	TGTGCCAGCAGCCTCGGGACAGGGTTGAACGAGCAGTACTTC	CASSLGTGLNEQYF
TRBV7-2	.	TRBJ2-5	.	TGTGCCAGCAGCTTAGCGGGGCGCGGTGAGACCCAGTACTTC	CASSLAGRGETQYF
TRBV5-4	.	TRBJ2-7	.	TGTGCCAGCAGCTTGTTAGGACGGACCTACGAGCAGTACTTC	CASSLLGRTYEQYF
TRBV27	TRBD2	TRBJ2-1	.	TGTGCCAGCAGATCCCTAGCGGGGATGGCATATGAGCAGTTCTTC	CASRSLAGMAYEQFF
TRBV18	.	TRBJ2-5	.	TGTGCCAGCTCACCAGGGCTAAATCAAGAGACCCAGTACTTC	CASSPGLNQETQYF
TRBV5-4	.	TRBJ2-5	once	TGTGCCAGCAGCTCGCCGGGGGCCCAGTTGAAGACCCAGTACTTC	CASSSPGAQLKTQYF
TRBV7-2	.	TRBJ2-2	.	TGTGCCAGCAGCCACCGAACAGGCCGTGGGACCGGGGAGCTGTTTTTT	CASSHRTGRGTGELFF
TRBV28	TRBD2	TRBJ2-3	.	TGTGCCAGCAGCCCACTACTAGCGGGAGGGTGGGGCACAGATACGCAGTATTTT	CASSPLLAGGWGTDTQYF
TRBV4-1	.	TRBJ2-1	once	TGCGCCAGCAGCCAAGAGGCCGGGACTCAGTACAATGAGCAGTTCTTC	CASSQEAGTQYNEQFF
TRBV30	.	TRBJ2-3	.	TGTGCCGGGTACCCGACAGCCCGCACAGATACGCAGTATTTT	CAGYPTARTDTQYF
TRBV15	.	TRBJ2-7	.	TGTGCCACCAGCAGAATATTTGGGGAGCAGTACTTC	CATSRIFGEQYF
TRBV11-3	.	TRBJ2-3	.	TGTGCCAGCAGCTTAGCCGGCGCAGATACGCAGTATTTT	CASSLAGADTQYF
TRBV11-3	TRBD2	TRBJ2-1	few	TGTGCCAGCAGCCTGGGCGGGAGGCGAAACAATGAGCAGTTCTTC	CASSLGGRRNNEQFF
TRBV6-5	.	TRBJ2-6	.	TGTGCCAGCAGAACCCCCGGGGCGGGGGCCAACGTCCTGACTTTC	CASRTPGAGANVLTF
TRBV5-1	.	TRBJ2-1	.	TGCGCCAGCAGCCTTGCAATACTGGTTGGTACCGACAATGAGCAGTTCTTC	CASSLAILVGTDNEQFF
TRBV4-3	.	TRBJ1-1	.	TGCGCCAGCAGCCAGGCCGGGAACACTGAAGCTTTCTTT	CASSQAGNTEAFF
TRBV7-8	.	TRBJ1-4	.	TGTGCCAGCAGCTCCTGGACGGCAACTAATGAAAAACTGTTTTTT	CASSSWTATNEKLFF
TRBV27	.	TRBJ2-2	.	TGTGCCAGCAGCACTTTATACACCGGGGAGCTGTTTTTT	CASSTLYTGELFF
TRBV19	.	TRBJ2-3	.	TGTGCCAGTAGTGTCCGGAAGGATACGCAGTATTTT	CASSVRKDTQYF
TRBV6-5	.	TRBJ1-5	.	TGTGCCAGCGCCGAACGACGGGCCCATCAGCCCCAGCATTTT	CASAERRAHQPQHF
TRBV27	.	TRBJ2-3	.	TGTGCCAGCAGTTACAAGGGGGGGGGAGGCACAGATACGCAGTATTTT	CASSYKGGGGTDTQYF
TRBV27	TRBD2	TRBJ2-2	.	TGTGCCAGCAGCCCTCCGGGACTAGATGTGTCCGGGGAGCTGTTTTTT	CASSPPGLDVSGELFF